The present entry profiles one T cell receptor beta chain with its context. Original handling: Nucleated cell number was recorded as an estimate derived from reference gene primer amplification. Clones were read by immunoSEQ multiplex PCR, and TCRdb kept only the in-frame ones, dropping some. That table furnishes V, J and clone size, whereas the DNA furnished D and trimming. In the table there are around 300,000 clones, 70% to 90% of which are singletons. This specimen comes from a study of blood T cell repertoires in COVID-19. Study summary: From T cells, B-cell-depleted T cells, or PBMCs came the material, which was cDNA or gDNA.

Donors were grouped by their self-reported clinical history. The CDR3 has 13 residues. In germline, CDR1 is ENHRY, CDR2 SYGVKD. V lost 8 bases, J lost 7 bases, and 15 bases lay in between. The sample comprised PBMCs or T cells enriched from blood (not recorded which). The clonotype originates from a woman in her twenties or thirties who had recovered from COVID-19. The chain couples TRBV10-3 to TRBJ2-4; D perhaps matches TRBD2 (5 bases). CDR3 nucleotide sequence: TGTGCCATCGCGGCGGGCGGATCCAACATTCAGTACTTC. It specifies CAIAAGGSNIQYF.